This TCR beta chain was recovered during a study of T cell repertoires in cytomegalovirus infection. Study summary: Epitope selection comprised recently identified HLA-C-restricted CMV epitopes and well-studied HLA-B-restricted CMV epitopes. Public TCR beta signature analysis indicated the presence of both CMV infection and matching HLA type. General study findings and limits: The study found HLA-C-restricted CMV-specific TCR beta clonotypes dominating the ex vivo response. CMV carriers having the relevant HLA were flagged by cumulative public TCR beta family frequency.

About this clonotype itself: The antigen is not known.

V was shortened by 7 bases and J by 6 bases, with 24 bases between the two germline ends. Germline V gene lookup returns CDR1 MNHEY and CDR2 SVGEGT. This CDR3 region has 16 residues. Via MiXCR, TCRdb re-called the reads, giving one row per CDR3 protein. The table has fewer than 650,000 distinct CDR3 sequences, approximately 40% seen once. The receptor was derived from a human donor in good health (CMV status not recorded). Some clones in this sample may be carry-over from other donors' samples. The sequencing used cultured PBMCs, collected from culture after CMV antigen stimulation. The chain combines TRBV6-2 or TRBV6-3 with TRBJ2-5; D call uncertain. DNA of the CDR3: TGTGCCAGCACTTCTCCTCCCCGCGATAAGACTCAGACCCAGTACTTC. This translates into CASTSPPRDKTQTQYF.